This T cell receptor beta chain was sequenced for a study of T cell responses to AZD1222 COVID-19 vaccine. The assay was immunoSEQ multiplex PCR, and TCRdb's table has in-frame clones only and misses some. The data show 150,000 to 200,000 clones, roughly nine tenths seen once. Turning to this clone: Its antigen is undetermined.

The length of the CDR3 is 13 residues. Germline V gene lookup returns CDR1 SGHNT and CDR2 YYREEE (reference sequence). V dropped 0 bases and J dropped 8 bases, with 8 bases sitting between them. General study findings and limits: Baseline seropositivity occurred in only a handful of AZD1222 recipients.

The TCR was taken from an adult who received the AZD1222 COVID-19 vaccine. Material: peripheral blood, obtained 28 days after the second AZD1222 dose. This chain connects TRBV5-4 to TRBJ2-2, with D uncertain. The CDR3 region is CASSLAGPGELFF. In DNA form, the CDR3 reads TGTGCCAGCAGCTTGGCTGGTCCGGGGGAGCTGTTTTTT.